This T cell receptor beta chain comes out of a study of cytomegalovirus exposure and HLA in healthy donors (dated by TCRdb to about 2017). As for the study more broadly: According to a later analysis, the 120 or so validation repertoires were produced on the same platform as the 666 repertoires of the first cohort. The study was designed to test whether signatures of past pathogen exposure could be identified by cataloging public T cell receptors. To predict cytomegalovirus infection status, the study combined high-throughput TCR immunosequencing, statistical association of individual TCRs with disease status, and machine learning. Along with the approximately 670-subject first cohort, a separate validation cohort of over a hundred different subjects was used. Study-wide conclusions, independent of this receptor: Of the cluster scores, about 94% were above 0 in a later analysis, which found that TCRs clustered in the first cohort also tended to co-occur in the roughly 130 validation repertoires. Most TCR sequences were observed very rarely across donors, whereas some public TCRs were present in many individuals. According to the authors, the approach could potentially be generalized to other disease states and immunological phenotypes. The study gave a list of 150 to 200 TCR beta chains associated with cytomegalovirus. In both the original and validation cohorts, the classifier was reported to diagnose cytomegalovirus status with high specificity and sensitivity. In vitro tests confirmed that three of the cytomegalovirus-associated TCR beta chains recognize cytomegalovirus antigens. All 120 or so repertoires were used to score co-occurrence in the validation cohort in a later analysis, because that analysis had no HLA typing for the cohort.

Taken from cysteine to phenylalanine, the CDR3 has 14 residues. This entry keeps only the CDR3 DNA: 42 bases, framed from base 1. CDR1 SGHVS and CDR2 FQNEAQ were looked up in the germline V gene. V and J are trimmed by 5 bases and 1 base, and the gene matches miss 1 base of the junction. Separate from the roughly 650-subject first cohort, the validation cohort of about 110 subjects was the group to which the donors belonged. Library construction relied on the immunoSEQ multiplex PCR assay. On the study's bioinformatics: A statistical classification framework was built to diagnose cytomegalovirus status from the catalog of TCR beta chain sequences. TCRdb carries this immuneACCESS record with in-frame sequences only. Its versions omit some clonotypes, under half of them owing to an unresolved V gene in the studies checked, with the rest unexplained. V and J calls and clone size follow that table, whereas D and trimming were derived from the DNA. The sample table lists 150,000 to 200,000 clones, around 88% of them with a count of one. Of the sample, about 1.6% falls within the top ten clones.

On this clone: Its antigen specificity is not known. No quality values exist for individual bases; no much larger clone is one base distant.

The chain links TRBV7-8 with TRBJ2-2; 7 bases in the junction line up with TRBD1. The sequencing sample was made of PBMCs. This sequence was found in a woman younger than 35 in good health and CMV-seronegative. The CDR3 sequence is CASSRDRNTGELFF. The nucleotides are TGTGCCAGCAGCCGGGACAGGAACACCGGGGAGCTGTTTTTT.